This TCR beta chain was documented in a study of Graves' ophthalmopathy and Graves' hyperthyroidism. People with hyperthyroidism were aged 18 to 65 and newly diagnosed, under 2 months' duration. Other autoimmune diseases, uncontrolled infections, pregnancy or lactation led to the exclusion of patients. Per germline, CDR1 SGHVS and CDR2 FQNEAQ. The CDR3 is 13 residues long. The V end lost 5 bases, the J end lost 1 base, and 8 bases lay between the germline ends. TCR beta CDR3 amplification used RNA transcripts. Following a first-round RT-PCR that used HTBI primers, a second-round multiplex PCR was carried out. Via MiXCR, TCRdb re-called the multiplex PCR reads, giving one row per CDR3 protein. The sample lists more than 1,000,000 distinct CDR3 sequences; about two fifths were seen once. Study results and caveats: Blood also carried most expanded thyroid clonotypes exceeding 0.001 frequency. A 13-signature model separated ophthalmopathy from stable hyperthyroidism, about 90% sensitivity, 80% to 83% specificity.

This clonotype was recorded at least ten times. The antigen remains unidentified. This receptor was obtained from an adult man with Graves' hyperthyroidism. The V call is TRBV7-8, the J call TRBJ1-1; D is ambiguous. Specimen: peripheral blood or thyroid tissue (not recorded which). The CDR3 protein is CASSQYTNTEAFF. DNA for the CDR3: TGTGCCAGCAGCCAGTACACGAACACTGAAGCTTTCTTT.